The next 27 T cell receptor beta chains were all read from a single sample in a study of beta chain features in type 1 diabetes. Isolated RNA was reverse transcribed in full, so expressed TCRB transcripts were sequenced. Generated by immunoSEQ multiplex PCR, the TCRdb table keeps only in-frame clones and is missing some. This sample yields roughly 610,000 clones, of which 15% are seen a single time; 0.093% belongs to the top ten. Sequenced material: naive CD4+ T cells from blood. The receptors were sampled from a young man in good health.

This chain connects TRBV6-5 to TRBJ1-6, with 7 bases matching TRBD1. With V trimmed by 6 bases and J by 10 bases, 9 bases remained unmatched. Germline V lookup: CDR1 MNHEY, CDR2 SVGAGI. The CDR3 is made up of 14 amino acids. The CDR3 DNA follows: TGTGCCAGCAGCCGACAGGGTACGGCCTCACCCCTCCACTTT. This sequence encodes CASSRQGTASPLHF.

The V call is TRBV7-3, the J call TRBJ1-5; TRBD1 might be the D (6 bases). This CDR3 has 16 amino acids. V was cut by 0 bases and J by 2 bases, with 11 bases left in between. Germline V gene sequence: CDR1 SGHTA, CDR2 FQGTGA. The CDR3: CASSLTPGAGNQPQHF. The CDR3 DNA follows: TGTGCCAGCAGCTTAACGCCAGGGGCGGGCAATCAGCCCCAGCATTTT.

This clone was seen a few times. This chain links TRBV11-1 with TRBJ2-1, with 9 bases identical to TRBD1. The germline V gene encodes CDR1 SGHAT and CDR2 FQDESV (reference sequence). V lost 6 bases to trimming and J lost 3 bases; unmatched junction nucleotides: 6. The CDR3 runs 15 residues. CDR3 in amino acids: CASRWGQGGYNEQFF. The CDR3 DNA reads as TGTGCCAGCAGATGGGGACAGGGAGGCTACAATGAGCAGTTCTTC.

The rearrangement links TRBV29-1 to TRBJ1-1; D is unclear. This CDR3 comprises 13 residues. In germline, CDR1 is SQVTM, CDR2 ANQGSEA. Between the trimmed V and J ends, which lost 7 bases and 4 bases, there was a span of 16 bases. CDR3 in DNA: TGCAGCGCCCTTACTAGTCTGGGCACTGAAGCTTTCTTT. It codes for CSALTSLGTEAFF.

Details on this clone: Sequence at one end of the junction differs from germline and may be a read error. This chain joins TRBV7-7 and TRBJ2-5; 11 bases fit TRBD2. CDR1 and CDR2 from the germline V gene are SSHAT and FNYEAQ (reference sequence). This CDR3 contains 15 residues. The CDR3 sequence is CASSPGTSGQETQYF. CDR3 bases: TGTGCTAGCAGCCCCGGGACTAGCGGTCAAGAGACCCAGTACTTC.

The rearrangement uses TRBV19 and TRBJ2-7; 8 nucleotides agree with TRBD1. CDR3 size: 16 residues. After removal of 7 bases from V and 2 bases from J, the junction contained 13 bases not matched to a gene. Germline CDR1 reads LNHDA; CDR2 reads SQIVND (reference sequence). CDR3 sequence: CASTWRLGQGPYEQYF. The CDR3 DNA follows: TGTGCCAGTACATGGAGACTCGGACAGGGACCCTACGAGCAGTACTTC.

This clone appeared a few times. This rearrangement joins TRBV6-5 to TRBJ2-7; 9 nucleotides align to TRBD1. The V and J ends lost 2 bases and 1 base, in that order; junction bases with no gene match: 6. The germline gives CDR1 MNHEY, CDR2 SVGAGI. This CDR3 region has 16 residues. CDR3 residues: CASSYQRDRDSYEQYF. For the CDR3, the DNA is TGTGCCAGCAGTTACCAACGGGACAGGGATTCCTACGAGCAGTACTTC.

This chain joins TRBV11-2 and TRBJ2-3; the D gene is possibly TRBD1 (5 bases). V was clipped by 4 bases and J by 0 bases, with 14 bases between them. Germline V gene lookup returns CDR1 SGHAT and CDR2 FQNNGV. The CDR3 extends over 16 amino acids. For the CDR3, the DNA is TGTGCCAGCAGCTCTTTTAGGGGCCCTAGCACAGATACGCAGTATTTT. Translating gives CASSSFRGPSTDTQYF.

The genes are TRBV2 and TRBJ2-5; D call uncertain. Trimming cost V 2 bases and J 5 bases, with 9 bases left between them. CDR1 is SNHLY, CDR2 FYNNEI, per germline. CDR3 length: 13 amino acids. CDR3 in amino acids: CASSENPFETQYF. The CDR3 DNA reads as TGTGCCAGCAGTGAAAACCCCTTCGAGACCCAGTACTTC.

The V gene is TRBV18, the J gene TRBJ2-7; possibly TRBD1 for D (6 bases). With 1 base removed from V and 4 bases from J, the gap between germline ends came to 14 bases. The CDR3 consists of 15 residues. CDR1 KGHSH and CDR2 LQKENI come from the germline V gene. Here the CDR3 DNA reads TGTGCCAGCTCACCACTTGTGCAGGGGTCGTACGAGCAGTACTTC. Its translation is CASSPLVQGSYEQYF.

This clone showed up just a few times. The V and J genes are TRBV1 and TRBJ2-5; TRBD1 is the table's D call and was not checked against the DNA. TRBV1 is termed a pseudogene. This CDR3 comprises 16 residues. The CDR3 DNA is TGCACCAGCAGCCGAAGCATCAGGGGGCCTCGGGAGACCCAGTACTTC. Its translation is CTSSRSIRGPRETQYF.

J is TRBJ2-5 and V is TRBV28; D is perhaps TRBD1 or TRBD2 (5 bases each). CDR1 is MDHEN and CDR2 is SYDVKM in the germline V gene. There are 16 residues in the CDR3. Trimming cost V 6 bases and J 1 base, with 18 bases left between them. The CDR3 loop reads CASSWEFGTLQETQYF. The CDR3 DNA reads as TGTGCCAGCAGCTGGGAATTCGGGACCCTCCAAGAGACCCAGTACTTC.

This clone was seen only a few times. The chain has TRBV9 and TRBJ1-2; D remains ambiguous. From germline, CDR1 is SGDLS and CDR2 YYNGEE. The V end was cut by 0 bases, the J end by 7 bases, with 16 bases between. The CDR3 sequence is 15 residues long. CDR3 residues: CASSVEGNAKGGYTF. CDR3 bases: TGTGCCAGCAGCGTAGAGGGCAACGCTAAGGGTGGCTACACCTTC.

This clone was detected only a few times. The rearrangement uses TRBV29-1 and TRBJ2-1; the D gene is possibly TRBD1 (5 bases). The CDR3 runs 16 residues. V was pared by 0 bases and J by 4 bases, with 16 bases between. The germline V gene encodes CDR1 SQVTM and CDR2 ANQGSEA. The DNA of the CDR3 is TGCAGCGTTGAAGATCACGGTAACGCAGGGTACAATGAGCAGTTCTTC. Residues: CSVEDHGNAGYNEQFF.

This chain connects TRBV6-5 to TRBJ2-1, with D possibly called TRBD1 or TRBD2 (6 bases each). V lost 6 bases and J lost 1, with 13 bases in between. This CDR3 spans 15 amino acids. Germline values: CDR1 MNHEY, CDR2 SVGAGI. CDR3 residues: CASSIRGGSYNEQFF. The CDR3 DNA sequence: TGTGCCAGCAGCATAAGAGGGGGGTCCTACAATGAGCAGTTCTTC.

V usage is TRBV5-4 and J usage is TRBJ2-3; tentative D call: TRBD2 (7 bases). This CDR3 contains 16 residues. In germline, CDR1 is SGHNT, CDR2 YYREEE (reference sequence). Trimming stripped 4 bases from V and 1 base from J, with 16 bases between. CDR3 in amino acids: CASSGGGELGTDTQYF. DNA of the CDR3: TGTGCCAGCAGCGGAGGGGGGGAGTTGGGCACAGATACGCAGTATTTT.

This clone was detected a few times. The V gene is TRBV14, the J gene TRBJ1-2; no firm D call. Per the germline V gene, CDR1 is SGHDN and CDR2 is FVKESK. CDR3 length equals 14 residues. Trimming left V 1 base short and J 7 bases short, with 13 bases between. CDR3 coding DNA: TGTGCCAGCAGCCAAGTGCCGGGGTCCGGTGGCTACACCTTC. Residues: CASSQVPGSGGYTF. Supplemented by reference TRBV14 and TRBJ1-2, the full variable domain reads EAGVTQFPSHSVIEKGQTVTLRCDPISGHDNLYWYRRVMGKEIKFLLHFVKESKQDESGMPNNRFLAERTGGTYSTLKVQPAELEDSGVYFCASSQVPGSGGYTFGSGTRLTVV.

There are a few counts of this clone. J is TRBJ1-2 and V is TRBV9, with unresolved D. In germline, CDR1 is SGDLS, CDR2 YYNGEE. The CDR3 has 14 residues. V lost 4 bases to trimming and J lost 3 bases, with 13 bases between them. CDR3 DNA: TGTGCCAGCAGCCCCGGGCAGAACTACTATGGCTACACCTTC. It codes for CASSPGQNYYGYTF.

This chain links TRBV2 with TRBJ2-7; a possible D gene is TRBD1 (6 bases). The germline CDR1 and CDR2 sequences are SNHLY and FYNNEI. V lost 3 bases to trimming and J lost 4 bases, with 7 bases between them. This CDR3 comprises 12 residues. The chain's CDR3 is CASSDTGYEQYF. CDR3 nucleotide sequence: TGTGCCAGCAGTGACACAGGGTACGAGCAGTACTTC.

This clone was seen more than once but under ten times. The chain has TRBV6-1 and TRBJ2-4; D is ambiguous. CDR1 is MNHNS, CDR2 SASEGT, per germline. The CDR3 loop spans 15 amino acids. The germline V and J ends were trimmed by 4 bases and 0 bases, with 10 bases remaining between them. The CDR3, as DNA: TGTGCCAGCAGTGGGGCTGACCTAGCCAAAAACATTCAGTACTTC. Protein sequence: CASSGADLAKNIQYF.

Only a few counts were recorded for this clone. The CDR3 here is CASSQESRTGNTIYF. DNA for the CDR3: TGTGCCAGCAGCCAAGAATCTCGAACTGGAAACACCATATATTTT. This chain joins TRBV4-2 and TRBJ1-3; no clear D. The V gene's germline CDR1 is LGHNA and CDR2 YNFKEQ. V lost 0 bases, J lost 2 bases, and 8 bases lay in between. The CDR3 runs to 15 residues.

This clone was counted only a few times. The chain is built from TRBV28 and TRBJ2-3; TRBD1 might be the D (5 bases). Per the germline V gene, CDR1 is MDHEN and CDR2 is SYDVKM. This CDR3 contains 16 residues. The germline V and J ends were trimmed by 1 base and 1 base, with 12 bases remaining between them. CDR3 residues: CASSLYLDMGTDTQYF. In nucleotides, the CDR3 is TGTGCCAGCAGTTTATACTTGGACATGGGCACAGATACGCAGTATTTT. Full variable domain (remainder filled in from reference TRBV28 and TRBJ2-3): DVKVTQSSRYLVKRTGEKVFLECVQDMDHENMFWYRQDPGLGLRLIYFSYDVKMKEKGDIPEGYSVSREKKERFSLILESASTNQTSMYLCASSLYLDMGTDTQYFGPGTRLTVL.

The gene calls are TRBV28 and TRBJ2-7; D remains unclear. CDR3 length: 11 amino acids. CDR1 and CDR2 from the germline V gene are MDHEN and SYDVKM. The CDR3 bases are TGTGCTACCTGCAGCTCCTACGAGCAGTACTTC. This encodes CATCSSYEQYF.

J is TRBJ2-3 and V is TRBV28, with a possible D match to TRBD1 (5 bases). There are 15 residues in the CDR3. Germline lookup yields CDR1 MDHEN and CDR2 SYDVKM. The V and J ends lost 1 base and 1 base respectively, with 9 bases between them. In DNA form, the CDR3 reads TGTGCCAGCAGTTTATCCAGGGTGGGCACAGATACGCAGTATTTT. Its translation: CASSLSRVGTDTQYF.

The rearrangement links TRBV7-2 to TRBJ2-1, with D possibly TRBD2 on 6 matching bases. Germline lookup yields CDR1 SGHTA and CDR2 FQGNSA. With 1 base removed from V and 10 bases from J, the gap between germline ends came to 17 bases. The CDR3 sequence is 15 residues long. CDR3: CASSLEEGRAWEQFF. The CDR3 nucleotides read TGTGCCAGCAGCTTAGAGGAGGGCAGGGCGTGGGAGCAGTTCTTC.

This sequence joins TRBV23-1 and TRBJ2-7; D remains unclear. TRBV23-1 is recorded as an ORF, its role being uncertain. Deletions cut 4 bases from V and 2 bases from J, with 6 bases between. CDR3 length: 12 residues. In DNA form, the CDR3 reads TGCGCCAGCAGTCTTGGCGCCTACGAGCAGTACTTC. This translates into CASSLGAYEQYF.

The chain has TRBV28 and TRBJ2-5; no firm D call. The V and J ends lost 8 bases and 4 bases respectively, with 14 bases between them. This CDR3 contains 13 residues. CDR1 is MDHEN and CDR2 is SYDVKM in the germline V gene. The CDR3 DNA is TGTGCCAGCTCTCAGGTCGAGGTAGAGACCCAGTACTTC. Residues: CASSQVEVETQYF.